The rows below give T cell receptor beta chains drawn from one sample of a study of control samples from healthy donors and cancer patients. Method: immunoSEQ multiplex PCR; TCRdb's copy keeps in-frame clones and lacks some. The profile covers about 110,000 clones, with approximately 80% appearing a single time and about 7% taken by the ten largest. The sequencing input was blood. The source is a man between 18 and 35 years old in good health. CDR3s include the opening cysteine and the closing phenylalanine or tryptophan. A D gene is named only where the DNA matches it firmly. Size tells how often a clone was seen (once, few, many) or the class of an expanded clone, and some rows leave it out.

v_call: TRBV3-1/TRBV3-2
clone_size: -
d_call: -
j_call: TRBJ2-7
cdr3_length: 13
cdr3_nt: TGTGCCAGCAGTCTGGGACCTCTCTACGAGCAGTACTTC
cdr3_aa: CASSLGPLYEQYF

v_call: TRBV18
clone_size: -
d_call: -
j_call: TRBJ2-3
cdr3_length: 12
cdr3_nt: TGTGCCAGCTCCCTAAAAGAGGCGAAGCAGTATTTT
cdr3_aa: CASSLKEAKQYF

v_call: TRBV21-1
clone_size: -
d_call: -
j_call: TRBJ2-7
cdr3_length: 15
cdr3_nt: TGTGCCAGCAGCAAAGGGGGATCCTGCTCCTACGAGCAGTACTTC
cdr3_aa: CASSKGGSCSYEQYF

v_call: TRBV7-6
clone_size: -
d_call: -
j_call: TRBJ1-1
cdr3_length: 13
cdr3_nt: TGTGCCAGCAGCCTCGGGGGGGGGACTGAAGCTTTCTTT
cdr3_aa: CASSLGGGTEAFF

v_call: TRBV5-4
clone_size: -
d_call: TRBD1
j_call: TRBJ2-3
cdr3_length: 13
cdr3_nt: TGTGCCAGCGAGACAGGGTTGGGAGATACGCAGTATTTT
cdr3_aa: CASETGLGDTQYF

v_call: TRBV27
clone_size: -
d_call: -
j_call: TRBJ1-5
cdr3_length: 15
cdr3_nt: TGTGCCAGCAGTTTATCCCCACCGAGTTACCAGCCCCAGCATTTT
cdr3_aa: CASSLSPPSYQPQHF

v_call: TRBV2
clone_size: -
d_call: -
j_call: TRBJ1-2
cdr3_length: 13
cdr3_nt: TGTGCCAGCAATGAGCAGGGAGCCTATGGCTACACCTTC
cdr3_aa: CASNEQGAYGYTF

v_call: TRBV7-8
clone_size: few
d_call: -
j_call: TRBJ2-5
cdr3_length: 13
cdr3_nt: TGTGCCAGCATGACGTGGGGGGTTGAGACCCAGTACTTC
cdr3_aa: CASMTWGVETQYF

v_call: TRBV10-3
clone_size: -
d_call: TRBD2
j_call: TRBJ2-2
cdr3_length: 15
cdr3_nt: TGTGCCACCGGGACTAGCGGGGGGCACACCGGGGAGCTGTTTTTT
cdr3_aa: CATGTSGGHTGELFF

v_call: TRBV29-1
clone_size: -
d_call: -
j_call: TRBJ2-3
cdr3_length: 13
cdr3_nt: TGCAGCGTTGATGCGCAGGTCGCAGATACGCAGTATTTT
cdr3_aa: CSVDAQVADTQYF

v_call: TRBV5-4
clone_size: -
d_call: TRBD2
j_call: TRBJ2-3
cdr3_length: 16
cdr3_nt: TGTGCCAGCAGCTTGGCCCCGGGAGGGGGGCCAGATACGCAGTATTTT
cdr3_aa: CASSLAPGGGPDTQYF

v_call: TRBV27
clone_size: -
d_call: TRBD1
j_call: TRBJ1-5
cdr3_length: 14
cdr3_nt: TGTGCCAGCAGTTTGGACAGGCTCAATCAGCCCCAGCATTTT
cdr3_aa: CASSLDRLNQPQHF

v_call: TRBV6-2/TRBV6-3
clone_size: -
d_call: -
j_call: TRBJ2-7
cdr3_length: 13
cdr3_nt: TGTGCCAGCAGTTCGGGATTAATCTACGAGCAGTACTTC
cdr3_aa: CASSSGLIYEQYF

v_call: TRBV7-2
clone_size: -
d_call: -
j_call: TRBJ2-5
cdr3_length: 13
cdr3_nt: TGTGCCAGCAGCTTACCCGGGGTGGGGACCCAGTACTTC
cdr3_aa: CASSLPGVGTQYF

v_call: TRBV7-9
clone_size: -
d_call: -
j_call: TRBJ2-3
cdr3_length: 14
cdr3_nt: TGTGCCAGCAGCCTACGGAGTGACACAGATACGCAGTATTTT
cdr3_aa: CASSLRSDTDTQYF

v_call: TRBV19
clone_size: -
d_call: TRBD1
j_call: TRBJ1-1
cdr3_length: 16
cdr3_nt: TGTGCCAGTAGTATCCTAGGACAGGGCATGAACACTGAAGCTTTCTTT
cdr3_aa: CASSILGQGMNTEAFF

v_call: TRBV11-2
clone_size: -
d_call: -
j_call: TRBJ1-2
cdr3_length: 14
cdr3_nt: TGTGCCAGCAGCTTGGGCCTGGGCCCCTATGGCTACACCTTC
cdr3_aa: CASSLGLGPYGYTF

v_call: TRBV12-1
clone_size: -
d_call: -
j_call: TRBJ1-2
cdr3_length: 11
cdr3_nt: TGTGCCAGCAGCCAGGACCATGGCTACACCTTC
cdr3_aa: CASSQDHGYTF

v_call: TRBV3-1/TRBV3-2
clone_size: -
d_call: TRBD1
j_call: TRBJ1-5
cdr3_length: 15
cdr3_nt: TGTGCCAGCAGCCTCCGGAGGGGGGACAGTCAGCTCCAGCATTTT
cdr3_aa: CASSLRRGDSQLQHF

v_call: TRBV5-1
clone_size: -
d_call: -
j_call: TRBJ2-1
cdr3_length: 13
cdr3_nt: TGCGCCAGCAGCTTCGGGGCGAACAATGAGCAGTTCTTC
cdr3_aa: CASSFGANNEQFF

v_call: TRBV3-1/TRBV3-2
clone_size: few
d_call: -
j_call: TRBJ2-6
cdr3_length: 20
cdr3_nt: TGTGCCAGCAGCCAAGAGCCCCCCTTGGGCAGCTCGTCTGGGGCCAACGTCCTGACTTTC
cdr3_aa: CASSQEPPLGSSSGANVLTF

v_call: TRBV21-1
clone_size: -
d_call: -
j_call: TRBJ1-1
cdr3_length: 16
cdr3_nt: TGTGCCAGCAGCCACCAGGACAGCCCACCTGGAACTGAAGCTTTCTTT
cdr3_aa: CASSHQDSPPGTEAFF

v_call: TRBV25-1
clone_size: -
d_call: -
j_call: TRBJ1-6
cdr3_length: 18
cdr3_nt: TGTGCCAGCAGTGAAACGGGCAGGGCAAGCTCCTATAATTCACCCCTCCACTTT
cdr3_aa: CASSETGRASSYNSPLHF

v_call: TRBV9
clone_size: -
d_call: TRBD1
j_call: TRBJ2-3
cdr3_length: 15
cdr3_nt: TGTGCCAGTGCGCGAGGACAGGGGGGGCCAGATACGCAGTATTTT
cdr3_aa: CASARGQGGPDTQYF

v_call: TRBV18
clone_size: -
d_call: -
j_call: TRBJ1-6
cdr3_length: 16
cdr3_nt: TGTGCCAGCTCAGAAGGGGAGGAGGGGCGAAAATCACCCCTCCACTTT
cdr3_aa: CASSEGEEGRKSPLHF

v_call: TRBV4-1
clone_size: -
d_call: TRBD1
j_call: TRBJ1-1
cdr3_length: 16
cdr3_nt: TGCGCCAGCAGCCGCCATTCCGGGACAGAGAACACTGAAGCTTTCTTT
cdr3_aa: CASSRHSGTENTEAFF

v_call: TRBV19
clone_size: -
d_call: -
j_call: TRBJ1-4
cdr3_length: 15
cdr3_nt: TGTGCCAGTAGTCCCTATCCCCAACAAAGGGAAAAACTGTTTTTT
cdr3_aa: CASSPYPQQREKLFF

v_call: TRBV7-9
clone_size: -
d_call: TRBD1
j_call: TRBJ2-1
cdr3_length: 18
cdr3_nt: TGTGCCAGCAGCTTAGCGCAGTCGACAGGGGGTGATTACAATGAGCAGTTCTTC
cdr3_aa: CASSLAQSTGGDYNEQFF

v_call: TRBV27
clone_size: -
d_call: TRBD1
j_call: TRBJ1-5
cdr3_length: 19
cdr3_nt: TGTGCCAGCAGTCCAGGGGACAGCCAGGGACCTTATAGCAATCAGCCCCAGCATTTT
cdr3_aa: CASSPGDSQGPYSNQPQHF

v_call: TRBV12-5
clone_size: -
d_call: TRBD2
j_call: TRBJ2-3
cdr3_length: 13
cdr3_nt: TGTGCTACCAGCGGACTAGCCACAGATACGCAGTATTTT
cdr3_aa: CATSGLATDTQYF

v_call: TRBV2
clone_size: -
d_call: -
j_call: TRBJ2-7
cdr3_length: 13
cdr3_nt: TGTGCCAGCATTTTCGACACTACCCACGAGCAGTACTTC
cdr3_aa: CASIFDTTHEQYF

v_call: TRBV7-2
clone_size: -
d_call: -
j_call: TRBJ1-2
cdr3_length: 15
cdr3_nt: TGTGCCAGCAGCTTAGTGGGGGGTGGTGACTATGGCTACACCTTC
cdr3_aa: CASSLVGGGDYGYTF

v_call: TRBV7-8
clone_size: once
d_call: -
j_call: TRBJ1-1
cdr3_length: 14
cdr3_nt: TGTGCCAGCAGCTTAGCAGGGATTGTCACTGAAGCTTTCTTT
cdr3_aa: CASSLAGIVTEAFF

v_call: TRBV12-2
clone_size: few
d_call: -
j_call: TRBJ1-4
cdr3_length: 15
cdr3_nt: TGTGCAAGTCGCTTAGAGACAGCGGGCGCTGAAAAACTGTTTTTT
cdr3_aa: CASRLETAGAEKLFF

v_call: TRBV6-7
clone_size: -
d_call: -
j_call: TRBJ2-1
cdr3_length: 16
cdr3_nt: TGTGCCAGCAGTTCCCTGCGGGGGCGTTGGTGGGATGAGCAGTTCTTC
cdr3_aa: CASSSLRGRWWDEQFF

v_call: TRBV7-8
clone_size: once
d_call: TRBD1
j_call: TRBJ1-2
cdr3_length: 16
cdr3_nt: TGTGCCAGCAGCTTAGGGGGGGGACAGTTCAACTATGGTTACACCTTC
cdr3_aa: CASSLGGGQFNYGYTF

v_call: TRBV19
clone_size: -
d_call: -
j_call: TRBJ1-5
cdr3_length: 15
cdr3_nt: TGTGCCAGTAGTAGATCCGACAGTCTCAATCAGCCCCAGCATTTT
cdr3_aa: CASSRSDSLNQPQHF

v_call: TRBV19
clone_size: -
d_call: -
j_call: TRBJ1-1
cdr3_length: 19
cdr3_nt: TGTGCCAGTAGTATAGGGAGCGGCTCGCTTCGGGGGGTGAACACTGAAGCTTTCTTT
cdr3_aa: CASSIGSGSLRGVNTEAFF

v_call: TRBV6-5
clone_size: once
d_call: TRBD2
j_call: TRBJ2-5
cdr3_length: 15
cdr3_nt: TGTGCCAGCAACCGGCCGGGACTAGGAGGCGAGACCCAGTACTTC
cdr3_aa: CASNRPGLGGETQYF

v_call: TRBV6-2/TRBV6-3
clone_size: -
d_call: TRBD1
j_call: TRBJ1-5
cdr3_length: 18
cdr3_nt: TGTGCCAGCAGTTACCCGGGACAGGGTGATCATGAGCTTCAGCCCCAGCATTTT
cdr3_aa: CASSYPGQGDHELQPQHF

v_call: TRBV3-1/TRBV3-2
clone_size: -
d_call: -
j_call: TRBJ2-7
cdr3_length: 11
cdr3_nt: TGTGCCAGCAGCCTCGTAGGCGAGCAGTACTTC
cdr3_aa: CASSLVGEQYF